This T cell receptor (beta chain) derives from a study of blood T cell repertoires in COVID-19. The protocol was immunoSEQ multiplex PCR, while the TCRdb copy is restricted to in-frame clones and leaves out a portion. The data contain 210,000 or so clones, over 75% of them seen just once; the ten biggest clones take up nearly 7.5%. V lost 3 bases to trimming and J lost 0 bases, with 5 bases between them. The germline CDR1 and CDR2 sequences are MDHEN and SYDVKM. The CDR3 loop spans 13 amino acids. Ages ranged from about 18 to 90 years, with residence in approximately 25 US areas. Material for sequencing was PBMCs or T cells enriched from blood (not recorded which). This sequence joins TRBV28 and TRBJ1-2; D is undetermined. The sequence was obtained from a woman aged 35 to 49 with acute COVID-19. The CDR3 nucleotides are TGTGCCAGCAGTTTCTTAGCTAACTATGGCTACACCTTC. It specifies CASSFLANYGYTF.